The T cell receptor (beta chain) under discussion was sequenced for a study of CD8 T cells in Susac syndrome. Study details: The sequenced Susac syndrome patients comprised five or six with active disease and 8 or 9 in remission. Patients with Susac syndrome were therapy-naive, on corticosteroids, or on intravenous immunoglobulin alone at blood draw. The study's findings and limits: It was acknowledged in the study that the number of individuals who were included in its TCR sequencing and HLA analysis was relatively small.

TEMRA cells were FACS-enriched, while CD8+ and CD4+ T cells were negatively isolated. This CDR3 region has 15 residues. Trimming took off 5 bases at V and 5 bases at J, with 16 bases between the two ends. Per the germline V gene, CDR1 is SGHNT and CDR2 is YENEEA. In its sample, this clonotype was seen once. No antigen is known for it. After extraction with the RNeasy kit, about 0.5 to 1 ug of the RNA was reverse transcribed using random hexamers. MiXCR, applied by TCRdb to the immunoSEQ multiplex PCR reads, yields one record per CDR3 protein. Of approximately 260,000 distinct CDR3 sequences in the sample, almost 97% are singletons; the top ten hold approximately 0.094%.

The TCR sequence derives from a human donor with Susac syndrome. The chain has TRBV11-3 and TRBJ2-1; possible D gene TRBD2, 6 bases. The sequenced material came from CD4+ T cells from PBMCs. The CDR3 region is CASSAPGLLNNEQFF. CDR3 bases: TGTGCCAGCAGCGCACCGGGACTCTTGAACAATGAGCAGTTCTTC.